The present entry profiles one T cell receptor beta chain with its context. The junction departs from germline at one end; a sequencing error may be responsible. The identical CDR3 is also encoded by other nucleotide sequences in the sample. CDR1 and CDR2 from the germline V gene are ENHRY and SYGVKD. The CDR3 totals 13 residues. The entry originates in a study of shared clonotypes between healthy human individuals. DNA from unsorted PBMC was sequenced on ten immunoSEQ deep assay plates. This table comes from immunoSEQ multiplex PCR, and its TCRdb copy is limited to in-frame clones, with some not included. The repertoire holds 470,000 or so clones, with over 70% as singletons.

The clonotype comes from a middle-aged woman in good health. Some clones in this sample may be carry-over from other donors' samples. The chain uses TRBV10-3 and TRBJ1-2; D may be TRBD1 (6 bases). The sequenced material came from PBMCs. The CDR3 sequence: CAISSDRNYGYTF. The DNA for the CDR3 is TGCGCCATCAGTTCGGACAGAAACTATGGCTACACATTC.